This record covers a single T cell receptor (beta chain). Antigen specificity is unknown. The sample originates from a study of cytomegalovirus exposure and HLA in healthy donors. Study outcomes and limitations: Under in vitro conditions, three CMV-associated chains were confirmed as specific for CMV antigens. Reportedly, cytomegalovirus status was diagnosed with high sensitivity and specificity. The investigators catalogued 164 TCR beta chains as cytomegalovirus-associated. Most TCR sequences were seen very rarely across donors, but some public TCRs occurred in many.

Repertoires were generated with immunoSEQ multiplex PCR, while TCRdb's copy carries only in-frame clones and drops some. The sample carries some 170,000 clones, approximately 96% recorded once. Germline V gene sequence: CDR1 SGHVS, CDR2 FQNEAQ. The CDR3 sequence is 14 residues long. With V trimmed by 1 base and J by 4 bases, 4 bases remained unmatched. The genes are TRBV7-8 and TRBJ2-7; 7 nucleotides line up with TRBD1. The sequenced sample consisted of PBMCs. This clonotype was sampled from a woman under 30 in good health and CMV-seronegative. CDR3 sequence (DNA): TGTGCCAGCAGCTTAGGGGGACAGCTGTACGAGCAGTACTTC. It specifies CASSLGGQLYEQYF.